This is a list of T cell receptor beta chains from one sample in a study of identical twins. From the 5' RACE reads, TCRdb called clonotypes with MiXCR, one entry per CDR3 protein. The repertoire holds about 280,000 distinct CDR3 sequences, around 8.8% seen once, with roughly 2% in the top ten. The same data also went into a second study, on yellow fever vaccine responses in identical twins.

Material for sequencing was memory (CD45RO+) T cells sorted from blood. These receptors were obtained from a woman younger than 30 in good health. Each CDR3 is given with its conserved first and last residue.

TRBV11-2 CASSFTAVTDTQYF
TRBV19 CASSTGLAGMVDTQYF
TRBV6-1 CASSKTSSGANVLTF
TRBV24-1 CATSAGSTAYQPQHF
TRBV7-3 CASSLLAGERNEQFF
TRBV10-3 CAISDGTPTYEQYF
TRBV29-1 CSVLVRTYEQYF
TRBV5-1 CASSLVAGGVSYNEQFF
TRBV11-2 CASSSPIASGTSGSNEQFF
TRBV6-4 CASSERDSQEQYF
TRBV7-8 CASSLAHQVYEQFF
TRBV6-1 CAIMTEADYGYTF
TRBV9 CASSSSAGVAYEQYF
TRBV5-5 CASSQGQRTNTEAFF
TRBV6-1 CASSDGQANSPLHF
TRBV5-1 CASSLGLATYNEQFF
TRBV29-1 CSAELHASSGSREYF
TRBV20-1 CSARLAGGLLTDTQYF
TRBV20-1 CSARVSDEQFF
TRBV2 CASSEVRKAFF
TRBV20-1 CSARDGDGYTF
TRBV4-2 CASSQDLAGGTDTQYF
TRBV4-2 CASSPLGLAGDNEQFF
TRBV2 CASSEGIYGYTF
TRBV27 CASSLDVPHVYEQYF
TRBV20-1 CSARRTSGGAWDTQYF
TRBV7-9 CASGQDIPPYGYTF
TRBV7-9 CASSLDAGGHFNEQFF
TRBV7-6 CASSSQPEGSYNEQFF
TRBV4-1 CASSQVVGRTYEQYF
TRBV20-1 CSAREYKNEQFF
TRBV20-1 CSASVSGSQPQHF
TRBV4-1 CASSQDPPGGSNQPQHF
TRBV20-1 CSGLQGGGRKAVKRTQYF
TRBV10-3 CATLEGPNSPLHF
TRBV14 CASSQPDSLPLFF
TRBV29-1 CSVELAGVQETQYF
TRBV15 CATSRDGPPQSVLTF
TRBV6-4 CASSEVAGVVGNEQFF
TRBV2 CARTLAGNTGELFF
TRBV12-3/TRBV12-4 CASRIALAGAGDTQYF
TRBV9 CASSGGTDSYNEQFF
TRBV12-3/TRBV12-4 CASSSLGGRAEETQYF
TRBV6-5 CASSYRLAGDTQYF
TRBV5-5 CASSKQGAPYNEQFF